The next 4 T cell receptor beta chains were all read from a single sample in a study of T cell repertoires in cytomegalovirus infection. Antigen specificity for these receptors is unknown. In TCRdb, the reads were re-called with MiXCR into one record per CDR3 protein. The repertoire holds hundreds of thousands of distinct CDR3 sequences, approximately 30% seen once, with roughly 12% in the top ten. Sample: cultured CD8+ T cells from PBMCs, taken from culture after CMV antigen stimulation. The receptors were sampled from a human donor in good health (CMV status not recorded). Some clones in this sample may be carry-over from other donors' samples.

This clonotype came up many times. The chain recombines TRBV7-9 with TRBJ1-2, with a tentative D call TRBD1 (5 bases). Per the germline V gene, CDR1 is SEHNR and CDR2 is FQNEAQ (reference sequence). V was trimmed by 3 bases and J by 6 bases, leaving 17 bases between them. This CDR3 has 15 residues. CDR3: CASSFLSPGGDGYTF. CDR3 sequence (DNA): TGTGCCAGCAGCTTCCTCTCCCCGGGAGGGGATGGCTACACCTTC.

The chain is built from TRBV15 and TRBJ1-3; D is undetermined. CDR3 length: 13 amino acids. CDR1 LNHNV and CDR2 YYDKDF come from the germline V gene (reference sequence). V was shortened by 7 bases and J by 4 bases, with 11 bases between the two germline ends. The CDR3 DNA follows: TGTGCCACCACGCTACGCGGCGGAAACACCATATATTTT. Its translation is CATTLRGGNTIYF.

This chain joins TRBV6-5 and TRBJ2-3; TRBD1 is a possible D gene (5 bases). Germline V gene sequence: CDR1 MNHEY, CDR2 SVGAGI. V dropped 5 bases and J dropped 4 bases, with 16 bases sitting between them. This CDR3 is built from 15 residues. The CDR3 region is CASSPRTPWADTQYF. The CDR3 region has the DNA TGTGCCAGCAGTCCAAGGACACCCTGGGCAGATACGCAGTATTTT.

This clonotype was picked up a small number of times. The DNA for the CDR3 is TGTGCCAGCGGAACGGACAGGGGAGAGACCCAGTACTTC. This gives the protein CASGTDRGETQYF. This sequence joins TRBV11-2 and TRBJ2-5, with TRBD1 identical over 9 bases. Trimming removed 8 bases from V and 4 bases from J; junction bases left unmatched: 5. Germline V gives CDR1 SGHAT, CDR2 FQNNGV. The CDR3 extends over 13 amino acids.